A single sample gave rise to the 24 T cell receptor beta chains below, sequenced in a study of response to subunit inactivated influenza vaccine. TCRdb ran MiXCR on the RT-PCR reads and lists one entry per CDR3 protein. Here the sample spans around 750,000 distinct CDR3 sequences, around 20% being singletons. This specimen consisted of PBMCs from blood, obtained roughly 5 days after vaccination. All receptors come from a man aged 45-60 years who received an inactivated influenza vaccine.

The V and J genes are TRBV4-2 and TRBJ2-6, with 7 bases identical to TRBD1. V dropped 4 bases and J dropped 2; count of bases not matched to a gene: 5. In germline, CDR1 is LGHNA, CDR2 YNFKEQ. This CDR3 contains 16 residues. Written as DNA, the CDR3 is TGTGCCAGCAGCCGAGGACAGGTAACTGGGGCCAACGTCCTGACTTTC. This codes for CASSRGQVTGANVLTF.

The chain carries TRBV7-9 and TRBJ2-7; 13 bases align to TRBD2. With V trimmed by 5 bases and J by 4 bases, 11 bases remained unmatched. The CDR3 has 17 amino acids. From germline, CDR1 is SEHNR and CDR2 FQNEAQ (reference sequence). Here the CDR3 DNA reads TGTGCCAGCAGCCCCGTACTGGGACTAGCGGGATGGTACGAGCAGTACTTC. Protein product: CASSPVLGLAGWYEQYF.

The chain combines TRBV7-2 with TRBJ2-1; D gene ambiguous. CDR3 length: 12 residues. V lost 7 bases and J lost 9, with 13 bases in between. From germline, CDR1 is SGHTA and CDR2 FQGNSA. The CDR3 is CASTQQPGEQFF. The CDR3 region has the DNA TGTGCCAGCACCCAGCAGCCTGGTGAGCAGTTCTTC.

The chain combines TRBV10-3 with TRBJ1-1; D may be TRBD1 (6 bases). Between the trimmed V and J ends, which lost 3 bases and 1 base, there was a span of 18 bases. CDR3 length: 17 amino acids. Looked up from germline, CDR1 is ENHRY and CDR2 is SYGVKD. The DNA for the CDR3 is TGTGCCATCAGTGATGCGAGGTCGGGGGCCGGGAACACTGAAGCTTTCTTT. It translates to CAISDARSGAGNTEAFF.

This clonotype turned up a few times. CDR3 coding DNA: TGTGCCAGCAGCCCCAGGACAGGGACACCCTACGAGCAGTACTTC. It yields the protein CASSPRTGTPYEQYF. The chain carries TRBV5-5 and TRBJ2-7, with 8 bases matching TRBD1. Germline CDR1 is SGHKS and CDR2 is YYEKEE (reference sequence). CDR3 length: 15 amino acids. V lost 4 bases and J lost 2; bases outside the gene matches: 8.

This clonotype was recorded a few times. This chain joins TRBV11-2 and TRBJ1-6; a weak D match, TRBD1 (5 bases). In germline, CDR1 is SGHAT, CDR2 FQNNGV. The CDR3 runs to 17 residues. Trimming removed 5 bases from V and 9 bases from J, with 23 bases in between. The CDR3 sequence: CASSHTYRRGGGSPLHF. The DNA of the CDR3 is TGTGCCAGCAGCCACACTTACCGCCGTGGGGGAGGTTCACCCCTCCACTTT. Together with reference TRBV11-2 and TRBJ1-6, the CDR3 gives the full variable domain: EAGVAQSPRYKIIEKRQSVAFWCNPISGHATLYWYQQILGQGPKLLIQFQNNGVVDDSQLPKDRFSAERLKGVDSTLKIQPAKLEDSAVYLCASSHTYRRGGGSPLHFGNGTRLTVT.

The chain couples TRBV20-1 to TRBJ1-1, with 8 bases aligning to TRBD1. The CDR3 has 14 amino acids. The trim removed 5 bases at V and 0 bases at J, leaving 5 bases unmatched. Germline CDR1 reads DFQATT; CDR2 reads SNEGSKA (reference sequence). Here the CDR3 reads CSAENRGLNTEAFF. CDR3 nucleotide sequence: TGCAGTGCTGAAAACAGGGGGTTGAACACTGAAGCTTTCTTT.

The chain has TRBV10-3 and TRBJ2-3, with D possibly being TRBD2 (6 bases). Deletions cut 11 bases from V and 4 bases from J, with 16 bases between. The CDR3 spans 13 residues. Germline V gives CDR1 ENHRY, CDR2 SYGVKD. The CDR3 is CASSREYPDTQYF. The CDR3 nucleotides read TGTGCCTCTTCCCGGGAGTACCCAGATACGCAGTATTTT.

The gene calls are TRBV27 and TRBJ2-2; TRBD2 aligns across 8 bases. The CDR3 runs to 16 residues. Germline lookup yields CDR1 MNHEY and CDR2 SMNVEV (reference sequence). V gave up 2 bases and J gave up 7 bases; unmatched junction bases: 9. CDR3 residues: CASSLASGSAVGELFF. In DNA, the CDR3 is TGTGCCAGCAGTTTAGCGAGCGGGAGCGCTGTCGGGGAGCTGTTTTTT.

This clonotype was seen only a few times. The chain links TRBV10-3 to TRBJ1-2, with D possibly TRBD1 on 6 matching bases. This CDR3 is built from 15 residues. V was clipped by 6 bases and J by 8 bases, with 22 bases between them. Germline values: CDR1 ENHRY, CDR2 SYGVKD. The CDR3 coding sequence is TGTGCCATCAGGTCCGGACAGAGGCTCTGGGGAGGCTACACCTTC. Translating it yields CAIRSGQRLWGGYTF.

This clonotype was picked up a small number of times. The J gene is TRBJ2-1, the V gene TRBV7-2, with a possible D match to TRBD2 (5 bases). The V and J ends lost 4 bases and 6 bases respectively, with 10 bases between them. Per germline, CDR1 SGHTA and CDR2 FQGNSA. CDR3 length equals 13 residues. The CDR3 loop is CASSWPSTNEQFF. The CDR3 DNA is TGTGCCAGCAGCTGGCCTAGCACCAATGAGCAGTTCTTC.

The V gene is TRBV23-1, the J gene TRBJ2-2; maybe TRBD2 (5 bases). TRBV23-1 is treated as an ORF (open reading frame) with a function not yet certain. With 3 bases removed from V and 6 bases from J, the gap between germline ends came to 17 bases. The CDR3 covers 16 residues. CDR3 sequence (DNA): TGCGCCAGCAGTCACATGCTAGTGCGAGGGCCCGGGGAGCTGTTTTTT. Protein product: CASSHMLVRGPGELFF.

This clonotype turned up a few times. V usage is TRBV4-1 and J usage is TRBJ2-7; 10 bases map to TRBD1. V lost 6 bases and J lost 4; bases outside the gene matches: 9. The CDR3 is made up of 15 amino acids. CDR1 is MGHRA, CDR2 YSYEKL, per germline. The CDR3 loop reads CASSRTDRGLYEQYF. The CDR3, as DNA: TGCGCCAGCAGTCGAACCGACAGGGGGCTTTACGAGCAGTACTTC.

This clonotype appeared a few times. The J gene is TRBJ2-3, the V gene TRBV20-1; perhaps TRBD2 as D (6 bases). The CDR3 is 15 residues long. Looked up from germline, CDR1 is DFQATT and CDR2 is SNEGSKA (reference sequence). The V and J ends lost 4 bases and 1 base respectively, with 15 bases between them. The CDR3 DNA reads as TGCAGTGCTACCCTAATAGGGACTCGCACAGATACGCAGTATTTT. The encoded protein is CSATLIGTRTDTQYF.

This clonotype was picked up a small number of times. The V gene is TRBV3-1, the J gene TRBJ1-2, with no clear D. Trimming removed 1 base at V and 5 bases at J, with 8 bases between. The CDR3 totals 13 residues. Looked up from germline, CDR1 is LGHDT and CDR2 is YNNKEL (reference sequence). CDR3 region: CASSQGGPYGYTF. CDR3 nucleotide sequence: TGTGCCAGCAGCCAAGGAGGACCATATGGCTACACCTTC.

There are a few counts of this clonotype. This rearrangement joins TRBV4-3 to TRBJ2-5, with TRBD2 as a possible D gene (6 bases). The V and J ends lost 1 base and 1 base respectively, with 13 bases between them. CDR3 length equals 16 residues. Germline CDR1 is LGHNA and CDR2 is YSLEER. CDR3 DNA sequence: TGCGCCAGCAGCCAAGGGGTCGGGACTTTCCAAGAGACCCAGTACTTC. This encodes CASSQGVGTFQETQYF.

The rearrangement links TRBV25-1 to TRBJ2-1, with 14 bases matching TRBD2. CDR1 is MGHDK, CDR2 SYGVNS, per germline. The CDR3 has 17 residues. With 3 bases clipped from V and 8 bases from J, the junction kept 9 bases outside the gene matches. For the CDR3, the DNA is TGTGCCAGCAGTGAGCAACCGGGACTAGCGGGAGTGGATGAGCAGTTCTTC. It codes for CASSEQPGLAGVDEQFF.

This clonotype was counted ten times or more. The V and J genes are TRBV6-2 or TRBV6-3 and TRBJ2-5; D is perhaps TRBD1 (6 bases). V lost 2 bases and J lost 5, with 21 bases in between. The V gene's germline CDR1 is MNHEY and CDR2 SVGEGT. There are 17 residues in the CDR3. In nucleotides, the CDR3 is TGTGCCAGCAGTTACGTTCTCGGACGGGACACCGAGGAGACCCAGTACTTC. It codes for CASSYVLGRDTEETQYF.

The chain is built from TRBV28 and TRBJ2-5, with 11 nucleotides matching TRBD1. Germline V gives CDR1 MDHEN, CDR2 SYDVKM. V shed 3 bases, J shed 3 bases, and the junction held 6 bases outside the gene matches. The CDR3 covers 16 residues. CDR3 protein: CASSLDSGQGEETQYF. Written as DNA, the CDR3 is TGTGCCAGCAGTTTGGATTCGGGACAGGGGGAAGAGACCCAGTACTTC.

The chain is built from TRBV9 and TRBJ2-5; possible D gene TRBD2, 6 bases. CDR3 length: 15 residues. Germline V gene data show CDR1 as SGDLS and CDR2 as YYNGEE. V lost 0 bases and J 5 bases, leaving 14 bases between the germline ends. The CDR3 region has the DNA TGTGCCAGCAGCGTAGAAGGTCGGGAGTTGGAGACCCAGTACTTC. Its protein is CASSVEGRELETQYF.

The genes are TRBV6-2 or TRBV6-3 and TRBJ2-7; weak D call: TRBD2 (6 bases). The germline V gene encodes CDR1 MNHEY and CDR2 SVGEGT. The CDR3 covers 15 residues. The V end lost 6 bases, the J end lost 3 bases, and 18 bases lay between the germline ends. Here the CDR3 reads CASSRLGGGIYEQYF. CDR3 nucleotide sequence: TGTGCCAGCAGCCGACTAGGCGGAGGGATCTACGAGCAGTACTTC.

This clonotype was observed a handful of times. This chain uses TRBV3-1 with TRBJ1-2, with a weak D call TRBD1 (5 bases). The CDR3 totals 15 residues. V dropped 4 bases and J dropped 8 bases, with 20 bases sitting between them. CDR1 is LGHDT and CDR2 is YNNKEL in the germline V gene (reference sequence). As DNA, the CDR3 is TGTGCCAGCAGCCCGAGCGGGGGTGGAGGTGCCGGCTACACCTTC. It translates to CASSPSGGGGAGYTF.

In its sample, this clonotype was seen a few times. The chain combines TRBV20-1 with TRBJ2-5; TRBD1 matches 9 bases. Germline-derived CDR1 and CDR2 are DFQATT and SNEGSKA (reference sequence). Losses at the gene ends were 5 bases for V and 4 bases for J; bases not matched to a gene: 11. There are 15 residues in the CDR3. CDR3 in amino acids: CSAGDREIWRETQYF. For the CDR3, the DNA is TGCAGTGCTGGGGACAGGGAGATCTGGAGAGAGACCCAGTACTTC.

This clonotype showed up just a few times. The chain carries TRBV7-9 and TRBJ2-1; D might be TRBD2 (5 bases). From germline, CDR1 is SEHNR and CDR2 FQNEAQ (reference sequence). The CDR3 extends over 15 amino acids. Trimming removed 8 bases at V and 4 bases at J, with 18 bases between. CDR3 protein: CASSGGSASYNEQFF. CDR3 bases: TGTGCCAGCTCCGGAGGAAGCGCCTCTTACAATGAGCAGTTCTTC.